The 18 T cell receptor beta chains in this list originate from one sample, sequenced in a study of Ad26.COV2.S vaccination and SARS-CoV-2 variants. Some clones are missing from TCRdb's copy, which holds only in-frame ones; the method was immunoSEQ multiplex PCR. The table has a few hundred thousand clones, approximately 92% seen once; the top ten hold about 1.6%. Treatment defined: 19 received Ad26.COV2.S at low or high dose, single or two shots; 5 received placebo; per-sample allocation not given. It was on day 63 after the first vaccine or placebo injection that samples were taken. The sequencing used peripheral blood, collected in a trial of Ad26.COV2.S vaccine versus placebo. Receptors were obtained from a person aged 18-65 years who received the Ad26.COV2.S COVID-19 vaccine or a placebo.

The V gene is TRBV3-1 (or the pseudogene TRBV3-2), the J gene TRBJ2-2, with D possibly TRBD1 on 6 matching bases. Trimming shortened V by 6 bases and J by 4 bases, and 15 bases separated the two germline ends. The CDR3 loop spans 15 amino acids. Germline CDR1 is LGHDT and CDR2 is YNNKEL (reference sequence). CDR3 loop: CASRPQGRGTGELFF. In nucleotides, the CDR3 is TGTGCCAGCAGACCACAGGGAAGGGGCACCGGGGAGCTGTTTTTT.

The rearrangement joins TRBV10-2 to TRBJ1-1; D ambiguous. This CDR3 is 13 amino acids long. CDR1 is WSHSY and CDR2 is SAAADI in the germline V gene. V shed 0 bases and J shed 6 bases, with 8 bases lying between them. CDR3 nucleotide sequence: TGCGCCAGCAGTGAGTCGGGCTCATCTGAAGCTTTCTTT. The encoded protein is CASSESGSSEAFF.

The chain combines TRBV3-1 (or the pseudogene TRBV3-2) with TRBJ1-6; unclear D gene. Germline assignment: CDR1 LGHDT and CDR2 YNNKEL (reference sequence). V was trimmed by 3 bases and J by 5 bases, leaving 11 bases between them. The CDR3 is 15 residues long. CDR3 nucleotides: TGTGCCAGCAGCCAGGCACGAACGAATAATTCACCCCTCCACTTT. It codes for CASSQARTNNSPLHF.

This chain uses TRBV4-3 with TRBJ1-3; 7 bases are shared with TRBD1. The CDR3 covers 15 residues. The V gene's germline CDR1 is LGHNA and CDR2 YSLEER. V lost 2 bases, J lost 4 bases, and 5 bases stayed unmatched. CDR3 DNA sequence: TGCGCCAGCAGCCAAAGGACAGGTTGGGGAAACACCATATATTTT. Translating it yields CASSQRTGWGNTIYF.

This clone has only one observation. The chain combines TRBV7-9 with TRBJ1-2, with D maybe TRBD1 (6 bases). The CDR3 has 14 amino acids. Trimming stripped 2 bases from V and 3 bases from J, with 10 bases between. Germline V CDR1 and CDR2: SEHNR, FQNEAQ (reference sequence). The CDR3 here is CASSLTSGDYGYTF. The CDR3 DNA follows: TGTGCCAGCAGCTTAACCTCAGGGGACTATGGCTACACCTTC.

The chain uses TRBV30 and TRBJ1-3; weak D call: TRBD1 (6 bases). CDR1 GTSNPN and CDR2 SVGIG come from the germline V gene (reference sequence). This CDR3 contains 15 residues. The V gene lost 3 bases and the J gene lost 1 base, with 13 bases spanning the gap. CDR3 sequence (DNA): TGTGCCTGGAGCCGGAACAGGGCGTCTGGAAACACCATATATTTT. Its translation is CAWSRNRASGNTIYF.

The chain joins TRBV28 to TRBJ1-6, with 9 bases matching TRBD1. Germline loops: CDR1 MDHEN, CDR2 SYDVKM. The CDR3 consists of 15 residues. The junction had 6 bases not matched to a gene; V was cut back by 6 bases and J by 6 bases. The CDR3 region is CASSRTDRGNSPLHF. The CDR3 DNA follows: TGTGCCAGCAGCCGCACGGACAGGGGTAATTCACCCCTCCACTTT.

This clone showed up just once. The chain is built from TRBV4-3 and TRBJ2-7; 8 positions match TRBD1. Per germline, CDR1 LGHNA and CDR2 YSLEER. The V and J ends lost 2 bases and 0 bases, in that order; junction bases with no gene match: 3. This CDR3 is built from 15 residues. The chain's CDR3 is CASSQLQGGSYEQYF. CDR3 DNA sequence: TGCGCCAGCAGCCAACTACAGGGGGGCTCCTACGAGCAGTACTTC.

The chain joins TRBV5-1 to TRBJ2-2; unclear D gene. The germline V gene has CDR1 SGHRS and CDR2 YFSETQ. This CDR3 spans 15 amino acids. The V end lost 2 bases, the J end lost 3 bases, and 11 bases lay between the germline ends. The CDR3 bases are TGCGCCAGCAGCTTCTCCCCAAGGGACACCGGGGAGCTGTTTTTT. This gives the protein CASSFSPRDTGELFF. Filled out from reference TRBV5-1 and TRBJ2-2, the complete variable domain reads KAGVTQTPRYLIKTRGQQVTLSCSPISGHRSVSWYQQTPGQGLQFLFEYFSETQRNKGNFPGRFSGRQFSNSRSEMNVSTLELGDSALYLCASSFSPRDTGELFFGEGSRLTVL.

J is TRBJ1-1 and V is TRBV18; D gene uncertain. V was cut by 5 bases and J by 5 bases, with 15 bases left in between. Germline V gene data show CDR1 as KGHSH and CDR2 as LQKENI. CDR3 length equals 14 residues. CDR3 sequence: CASSRPGSGTEAFF. The CDR3 nucleotides read TGTGCCAGCTCAAGGCCCGGGTCGGGGACTGAAGCTTTCTTT.

The V call is TRBV28, the J call TRBJ2-7, with TRBD1 as a possible D gene (6 bases). Deletions cut 5 bases from V and 0 bases from J, with 14 bases between. Germline CDR1 MDHEN, CDR2 SYDVKM. The CDR3 has 15 residues. The CDR3 sequence is CASSPPTGSSYEQYF. The DNA of the CDR3 is TGTGCCAGCAGTCCTCCGACAGGATCCTCCTACGAGCAGTACTTC. Complete variable domain (other parts from reference TRBV28 and TRBJ2-7): DVKVTQSSRYLVKRTGEKVFLECVQDMDHENMFWYRQDPGLGLRLIYFSYDVKMKEKGDIPEGYSVSREKKERFSLILESASTNQTSMYLCASSPPTGSSYEQYFGPGTRLTVT.

The chain combines TRBV4-1 with TRBJ2-3; no firm D call. Trimming cost V 0 bases and J 0 bases, with 13 bases left between them. This CDR3 is 17 amino acids long. Germline V gives CDR1 MGHRA, CDR2 YSYEKL. CDR3 residues: CASSQDFVVISTDTQYF. The DNA of the CDR3 is TGCGCCAGCAGCCAAGATTTCGTCGTAATTAGCACAGATACGCAGTATTTT.

This chain connects TRBV7-2 to TRBJ2-1, with D uncertain. Trimming pared 2 bases from V and 6 bases from J, leaving 8 bases between. The CDR3 loop spans 13 amino acids. The V gene's germline CDR1 is SGHTA and CDR2 FQGNSA. The CDR3 region is CASSLYGPNEQFF. The CDR3 DNA is TGTGCCAGCAGCTTATATGGCCCCAATGAGCAGTTCTTC.

Of note for this clone: The sample has other DNA sequences that encode this CDR3 too. V is TRBV28 and J is TRBJ2-1; TRBD1 or TRBD2 may be the D gene (5 bases each). This CDR3 has 14 amino acids. CDR1 and CDR2 (germline): MDHEN, SYDVKM. The V end was cut by 7 bases, the J end by 4 bases, with 14 bases between. DNA for the CDR3: TGTGCCAGCACTCCCGGGGCAGCATACAATGAGCAGTTCTTC. This encodes CASTPGAAYNEQFF.

This clone was seen a single time. The chain uses TRBV7-8 and TRBJ2-1; D could derive from TRBD1 or TRBD2 (6 bases each). The length of the CDR3 is 16 residues. Trimming cost V 2 bases and J 5 bases, with 16 bases left between them. Germline V lookup: CDR1 SGHVS, CDR2 FQNEAQ. The CDR3 bases are TGTGCCAGCAGCTTAACCCGAAGGGGGACTGACAATGAGCAGTTCTTC. This encodes CASSLTRRGTDNEQFF.

CDR3 region: CASSYGPAFTDTQYF. DNA of the CDR3: TGTGCCAGCAGTTACGGCCCAGCTTTCACAGATACGCAGTATTTT. The chain links TRBV6-2 or TRBV6-3 to TRBJ2-3; no reliable D call. V was trimmed by 2 bases and J by 2 bases, leaving 11 bases between them. The CDR3 is made up of 15 amino acids. Germline lookup yields CDR1 MNHEY and CDR2 SVGEGT.

The CDR3 here is CANPPLAGSYNEQFF. The CDR3 bases are TGTGCCAACCCGCCACTAGCGGGGTCTTACAATGAGCAGTTCTTC. The genes are TRBV7-2 and TRBJ2-1, with TRBD2 identical over 10 bases. Germline V lookup: CDR1 SGHTA, CDR2 FQGNSA. This CDR3 has 15 residues. The ends lost 10 bases at V and 4 bases at J; junction bases unmatched: 10.

The genes are TRBV11-2 and TRBJ1-5; TRBD1 might be the D (6 bases). This CDR3 comprises 15 residues. Trimming removed 3 bases from V and 0 bases from J, with 9 bases in between. The germline V gene encodes CDR1 SGHAT and CDR2 FQNNGV. CDR3 DNA sequence: TGTGCCAGCAGCTTCGGCAGGGGTAGCAATCAGCCCCAGCATTTT. Encoded protein: CASSFGRGSNQPQHF.